The source of this T cell receptor (beta chain) is a study of cytomegalovirus exposure and HLA in healthy donors. Primers included in the PCR were 60 Vbeta and 13 Jbeta primers. The data were produced by immunoSEQ multiplex PCR, yet TCRdb's version contains in-frame clones alone and is incomplete. The sample lists over 150,000 clones; around 79% were seen once. This clone came up a few times. This TCR derives from a man aged 25-40 years in good health and CMV-seropositive. The sequenced sample was PBMCs.

CDR3 amino acids: CASSRPPGGTDTQYF. The CDR3 DNA is TGTGCCAGCAGCCGCCCACCCGGGGGAACAGATACGCAGTATTTT. The chain joins TRBV7-2 to TRBJ2-3, with D maybe TRBD2 (6 bases). V gave up 5 bases and J gave up 3 bases, with 15 bases separating them. The CDR3 runs to 15 residues. The germline gives CDR1 SGHTA, CDR2 FQGNSA.